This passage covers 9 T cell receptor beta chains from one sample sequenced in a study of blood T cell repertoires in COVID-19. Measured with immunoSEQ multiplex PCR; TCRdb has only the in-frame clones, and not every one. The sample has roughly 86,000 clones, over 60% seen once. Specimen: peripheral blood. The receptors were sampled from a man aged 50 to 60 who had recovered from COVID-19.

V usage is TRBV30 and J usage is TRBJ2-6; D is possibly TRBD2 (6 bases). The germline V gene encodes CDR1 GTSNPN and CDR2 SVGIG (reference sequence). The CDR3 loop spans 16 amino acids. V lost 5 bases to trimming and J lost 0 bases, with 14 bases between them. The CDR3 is CAWLPGDFSGANVLTF. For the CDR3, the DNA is TGTGCCTGGTTACCTGGGGACTTCTCTGGGGCCAACGTCCTGACTTTC.

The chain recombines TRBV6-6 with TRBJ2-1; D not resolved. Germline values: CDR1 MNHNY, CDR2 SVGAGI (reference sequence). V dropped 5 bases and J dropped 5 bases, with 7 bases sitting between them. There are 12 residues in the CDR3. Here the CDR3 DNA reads TGTGCCAGCAGTCCCAGGAACAATGAGCAGTTCTTC. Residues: CASSPRNNEQFF.

CDR3 in amino acids: CASSRGRANTGELFF. CDR3 nucleotides: TGTGCCAGCAGCCGAGGGCGGGCGAACACCGGGGAGCTGTTTTTT. This chain links TRBV9 with TRBJ2-2; perhaps TRBD2 as D (5 bases). The CDR3 consists of 15 residues. The V gene lost 4 bases and the J gene lost 0 bases, with 10 bases spanning the gap. CDR1 is SGDLS and CDR2 is YYNGEE in the germline V gene.

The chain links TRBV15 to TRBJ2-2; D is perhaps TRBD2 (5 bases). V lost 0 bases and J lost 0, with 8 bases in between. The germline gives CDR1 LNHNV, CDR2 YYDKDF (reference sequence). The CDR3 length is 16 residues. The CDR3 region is CATSRDQAANTGELFF. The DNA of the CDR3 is TGTGCCACCAGCAGAGATCAAGCGGCGAACACCGGGGAGCTGTTTTTT.

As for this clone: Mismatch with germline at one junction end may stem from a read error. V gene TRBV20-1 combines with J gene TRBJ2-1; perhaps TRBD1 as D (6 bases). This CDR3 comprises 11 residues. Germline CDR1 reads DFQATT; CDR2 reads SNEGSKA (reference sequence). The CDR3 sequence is CSARDKGVTVF. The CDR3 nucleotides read TGCAGTGCTAGAGATAAGGGGGTAACGGTCTTC.

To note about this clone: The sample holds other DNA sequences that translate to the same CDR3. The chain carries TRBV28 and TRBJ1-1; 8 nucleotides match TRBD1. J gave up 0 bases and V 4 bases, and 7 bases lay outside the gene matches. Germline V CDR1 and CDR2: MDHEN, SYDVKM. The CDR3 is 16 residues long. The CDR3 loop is CASSSIGQGLNTEAFF. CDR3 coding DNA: TGTGCCAGCAGTTCTATAGGACAGGGACTGAACACTGAAGCTTTCTTT.

The CDR3 spells CASSSDRGNQPQHF. CDR3 nucleotide sequence: TGTGCCAGCAGTTCGGACAGGGGGAATCAGCCCCAGCATTTT. The V call is TRBV2, the J call TRBJ1-5; 10 bases align to TRBD1. The CDR3 extends over 14 amino acids. CDR1 SNHLY and CDR2 FYNNEI come from the germline V gene. V gave up 5 bases and J gave up 4 bases; unmatched junction bases: 2.

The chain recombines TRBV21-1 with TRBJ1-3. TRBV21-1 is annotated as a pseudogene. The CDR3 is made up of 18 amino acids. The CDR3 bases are TGTGCCAGCAGCAACCCCGGGAGGGTGCTCAACTCTGGAAACACCATATATTTT. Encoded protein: CASSNPGRVLNSGNTIYF.

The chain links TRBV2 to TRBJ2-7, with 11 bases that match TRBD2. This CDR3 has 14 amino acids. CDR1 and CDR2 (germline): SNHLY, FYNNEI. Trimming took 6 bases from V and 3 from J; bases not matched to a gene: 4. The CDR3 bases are TGTGCCAGCAGCTATAGCGGGGGGGTCTACGAGCAGTACTTC. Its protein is CASSYSGGVYEQYF.